This T cell receptor beta chain comes out of a study of T cells in Graves' hyperthyroidism and ophthalmopathy (dated by TCRdb to between 2018 and 2021). As for the study more broadly: To identify TCR V-J signatures that set the groups apart, the researchers used a discovery cohort of roughly 100 patients, made up of under 45 with Graves' ophthalmopathy and about 60 with stable Graves' hyperthyroidism. An independent validation cohort of fewer than 20 hyperthyroidism patients and roughly 16 patients who later progressed to ophthalmopathy tested prospective prediction of ophthalmopathy. The roughly 99 discovery patients were divided at random into training and test sets in a 7:3 ratio. In addition, the study compared T-cell repertoires in thyroid tissue and in blood from six Graves' hyperthyroidism patients. Following sampling, methimazole starting at 30 mg daily was given to hyperthyroidism patients, and high-dose intravenous methylprednisolone was given to ophthalmopathy patients. According to the paper, TCR Vbeta CDR3 sequencing was carried out on some 130 peripheral blood samples, which came from under 50 ophthalmopathy, around 74 hyperthyroidism and some 17 progressor patients.

To note about this clonotype: What antigen it recognizes has not been identified. No much larger clonotype is one base removed from it; base qualities were not supplied.

The TCR beta CDR3 regions were amplified from RNA transcripts. A first-round RT-PCR of the TCR CDR3 used the HTBI primer set with the Qiagen OneStep RT-PCR kit. Libraries were constructed in a second round of multiplex PCR, after which size selection and purification were performed. Paired-end sequencing of the libraries was performed with 100 bp reads on an Illumina HiSeq2000. For the original study's pipeline: SOAPnuke was used to process the raw data, removing reads that contained adapters or uncalled bases, had a mean Phred below 15, or lacked an exact match to the constant primer or identifier. COPE v1.2.5 was used to merge high-quality paired reads, and clonotypes were defined as unique nucleotide sequences. Clonotypes were aligned to IMGT TRBV, TRBD and TRBJ reference segments using MiTCR v1.1. Analysis was restricted to V-J combinations with a frequency above 0.0001, which covered roughly 99% of repertoires. A TCS score was defined as the ratio of F50 (clonal expansion) to E x V (chaos), with BLOSUM62-based TCRdist applied between CDR3 peptides within each V-J. Welch's t-statistics and random forest reduced around 520 V-J features to 10 to 15, which were used in a naive Bayes classifier (R e1071). Thyroid-blood repertoire similarity was quantified with the Morisita-Horn index. TCRdb trimmed the raw reads at Q25, called clones with MiXCR and kept productive beta chains. Records with the same CDR3 protein are collapsed into one entry carrying the most frequent genes and DNA. The V and J calls come from TCRdb's annotation, not from the publication. This sample has 450,000 to 700,000 distinct CDR3 sequences in its table, and 46% of those were observed once. The ten largest clonotypes hold around 19% of the sample.

Patients with uncontrolled infections, other autoimmune diseases, pregnancy or lactation were excluded. Diagnoses were based on clinical symptoms, serum thyroxine and TRAb, thyroid ultrasound and orbital computed tomography. Total RNA was extracted with Trizol reagent, and quality was checked on an Agilent 2100 Bioanalyzer. From cysteine to phenylalanine, the CDR3 is 15 amino acids long. Only the CDR3 DNA stays, 45 bases, in frame from base 1. From V the trimming removes 6 bases and from J it removes 0 bases, while the gene matches leave 7 bases of the junction unaccounted for. The research as a whole found: During validation, the model predicted progression to ophthalmopathy a median of approximately 7 months ahead of onset, with more than 60% sensitivity and 72% to 85% specificity. Blood samples also contained most of the expanded thyroid clonotypes (frequency above 0.001), which suggests that blood repertoires may reflect thyroid immune responses. Sample size was not statistically predetermined, and investigators were not blinded to group allocation. A 13 V-J signature model separated ophthalmopathy from stable hyperthyroidism, with approximately 87% sensitivity and roughly 81% specificity in cross-validation and 80%/75% in testing.

The clonotype comes from an adult woman with Graves' disease, either hyperthyroidism or ophthalmopathy (not recorded which). Sequencing input: peripheral blood or thyroid tissue (not recorded which). The chain links TRBV12-3 or TRBV12-4 with TRBJ2-5; TRBD1 fits 7 bases in the junction. The CDR3 region: CASSSGQPDQETQYF. The nucleotide sequence reads as follows: TGTGCCAGCAGCTCGGGACAGCCGGACCAAGAGACCCAGTACTTC.